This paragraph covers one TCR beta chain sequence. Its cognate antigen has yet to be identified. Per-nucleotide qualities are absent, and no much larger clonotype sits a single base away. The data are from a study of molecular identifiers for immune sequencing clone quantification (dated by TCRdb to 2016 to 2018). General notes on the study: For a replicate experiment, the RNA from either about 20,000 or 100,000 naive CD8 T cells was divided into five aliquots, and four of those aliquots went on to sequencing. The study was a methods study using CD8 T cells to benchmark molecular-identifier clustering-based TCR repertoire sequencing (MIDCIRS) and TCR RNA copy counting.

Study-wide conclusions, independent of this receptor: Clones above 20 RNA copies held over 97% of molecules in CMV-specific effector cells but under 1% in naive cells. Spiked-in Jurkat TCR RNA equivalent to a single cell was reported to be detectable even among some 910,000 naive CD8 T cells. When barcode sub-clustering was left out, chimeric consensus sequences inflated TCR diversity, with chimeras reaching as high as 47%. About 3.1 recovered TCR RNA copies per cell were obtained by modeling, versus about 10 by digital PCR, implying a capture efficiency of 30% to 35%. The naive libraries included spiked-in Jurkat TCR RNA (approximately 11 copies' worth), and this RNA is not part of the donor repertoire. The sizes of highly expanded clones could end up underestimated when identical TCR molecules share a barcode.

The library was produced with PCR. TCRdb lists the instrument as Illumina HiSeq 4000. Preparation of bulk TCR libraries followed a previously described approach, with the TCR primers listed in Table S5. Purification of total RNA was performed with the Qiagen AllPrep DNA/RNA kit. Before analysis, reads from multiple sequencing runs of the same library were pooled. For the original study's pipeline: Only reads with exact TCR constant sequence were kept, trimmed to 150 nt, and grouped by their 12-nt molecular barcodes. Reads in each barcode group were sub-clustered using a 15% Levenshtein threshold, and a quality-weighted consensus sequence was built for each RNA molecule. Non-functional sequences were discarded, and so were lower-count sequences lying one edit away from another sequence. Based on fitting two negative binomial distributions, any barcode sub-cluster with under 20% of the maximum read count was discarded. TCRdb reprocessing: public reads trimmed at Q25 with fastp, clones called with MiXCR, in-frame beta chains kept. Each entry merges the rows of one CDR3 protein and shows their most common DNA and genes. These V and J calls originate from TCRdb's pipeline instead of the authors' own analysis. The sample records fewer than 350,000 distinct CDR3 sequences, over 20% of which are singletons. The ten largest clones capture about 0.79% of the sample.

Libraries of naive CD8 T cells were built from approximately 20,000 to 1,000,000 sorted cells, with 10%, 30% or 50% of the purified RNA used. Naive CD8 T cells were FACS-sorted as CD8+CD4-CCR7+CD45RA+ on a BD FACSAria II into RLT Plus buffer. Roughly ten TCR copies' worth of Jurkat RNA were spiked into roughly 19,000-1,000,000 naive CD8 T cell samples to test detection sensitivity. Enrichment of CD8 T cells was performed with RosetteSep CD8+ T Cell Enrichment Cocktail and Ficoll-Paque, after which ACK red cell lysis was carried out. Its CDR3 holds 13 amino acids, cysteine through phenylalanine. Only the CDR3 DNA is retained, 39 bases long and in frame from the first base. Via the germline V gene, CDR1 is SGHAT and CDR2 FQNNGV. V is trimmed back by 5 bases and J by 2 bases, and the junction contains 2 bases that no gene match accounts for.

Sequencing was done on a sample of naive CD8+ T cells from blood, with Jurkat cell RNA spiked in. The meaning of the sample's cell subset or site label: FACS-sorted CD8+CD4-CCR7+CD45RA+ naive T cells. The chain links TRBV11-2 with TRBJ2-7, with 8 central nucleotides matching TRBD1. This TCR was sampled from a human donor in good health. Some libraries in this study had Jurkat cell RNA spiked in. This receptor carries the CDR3 CASSIRGPYEQYF. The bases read TGTGCCAGCAGCATCAGGGGGCCCTACGAGCAGTACTTC.